This TCR beta chain was observed in a study of early T cells in non-severe SARS-CoV-2 infection. As for the study in general: The input, bulk RNA from unsorted whole blood, was sequenced, and chains were unpaired. Points from the study as a whole: A preference for anti-spike CD8 responses marked VDJdb matching, which missed private and CD4 specificities.

The CDR3 totals 12 residues. The ends were cut back, 3 bases at V and 8 bases at J, with 7 bases in the middle. Germline CDR1 and CDR2: SGHVS and FQNEAQ. cDNA molecules, individually, were tagged with unique molecular identifiers. One entry per CDR3 protein results from TCRdb running MiXCR on the 5' RACE reads. The data show approximately 22,000 distinct CDR3 sequences, about 4.4% seen once. As for this clonotype: Its cognate antigen is unknown.

This chain joins TRBV7-8 and TRBJ1-4; no firm D call. The sequence was obtained from an adult who was a healthcare worker with PCR-confirmed SARS-CoV-2 infection or an uninfected control (not recorded which). The sequencing input was whole blood. This CDR3 is CASSFLGEKLFF. CDR3 in DNA: TGTGCCAGCAGCTTTCTGGGGGAAAAACTGTTTTTT.